This is a list of T cell receptor beta chains from one sample in a study. TCRdb re-derived calls from the RT-PCR reads in MiXCR, one entry per CDR3 protein. The table includes more than 550,000 distinct CDR3 sequences, 13% to 15% detected once. Sequencing was performed on memory CD4+ T cells from blood. The receptor set was obtained from a female donor in good health, serving as a healthy control. CDR3s leave out the opening cysteine and the closing phenylalanine or tryptophan. A D gene is named only where the DNA matches it firmly.

>TRBV7-7|TRBJ2-7|TRBD2
ASSSSGLASEQY
>TRBV5-1|TRBJ2-7|NA
ASSPTTAGYEQY
>TRBV6-1|TRBJ2-3|TRBD2
ASRAGVTTDTQY
>TRBV6-5|TRBJ1-2|TRBD1
ASRTGGRGGYT
>TRBV7-9|TRBJ2-3|TRBD2
ASSSTLAGDTQY
>TRBV9|TRBJ1-2|NA
ASSVAINYGYT
>TRBV7-2|TRBJ1-5|TRBD1
ASSLAGQGDLPQH
>TRBV27|TRBJ2-1|TRBD2
ASRNHGGAQLYNEQF
>TRBV7-2|TRBJ2-7|TRBD1
ASSKGQGSNEQY
>TRBV6-5|TRBJ2-7|TRBD1
ASSLRAGGYEQY
>TRBV6-5|TRBJ2-3|TRBD2
ASSPRGGPEDTQY
>TRBV7-7|TRBJ2-1|TRBD2
ASSQGLAAEQF
>TRBV7-6|TRBJ1-3|NA
ASSSFHSSGNTIY
>TRBV20-1|TRBJ2-7|NA
SATQFDRNSYEQY